This entry lists 26 T cell receptor beta chains sequenced from one sample in a study of T-cell reconstitution after alpha-beta-depleted transplantation in children. Unique molecular identifiers tagged the TCRbeta library. TCRdb reprocessed the PCR reads via MiXCR and lists one record per CDR3 protein. The repertoire consists of about 540,000 distinct CDR3 sequences, with roughly 27% occurring once and the leading ten covering under 45%. The source was PBMCs, collected before TCRalphabeta/CD19-depleted stem cell transplant. The origin of the receptors is a boy in the first two years of life with Wiskott-Aldrich syndrome, due to receive a stem cell transplant.

This clonotype was detected a few times. The chain carries TRBV20-1 and TRBJ2-7; possibly TRBD1 for D (5 bases). Germline lookup yields CDR1 DFQATT and CDR2 SNEGSKA (reference sequence). CDR3 length: 12 amino acids. V was clipped by 4 bases and J by 1 base, with 8 bases between them. The DNA for the CDR3 is TGCAGTGCTAACACAGGATCCTACGAGCAGTACTTC. Protein product: CSANTGSYEQYF.

The V gene is TRBV12-3 or TRBV12-4, the J gene TRBJ2-5; 9 bases agree with TRBD2. Germline trimming cut 6 bases from V and 5 bases from J; bases unmatched to any gene: 10. The CDR3 covers 15 residues. CDR3 sequence reads: CASSALSGRRETQYF. CDR3 in DNA: TGTGCCAGCAGCGCCCTTAGCGGGAGACGGGAGACCCAGTACTTC.

This clonotype came up once. The chain recombines TRBV20-1 with TRBJ2-7, with D unresolved. The V gene's germline CDR1 is DFQATT and CDR2 SNEGSKA (reference sequence). The CDR3 sequence is 14 residues long. Trimming removed 0 bases from V and 4 bases from J, with 13 bases in between. The CDR3 region is CSARDRRAPYEQYF. The CDR3 DNA sequence: TGCAGTGCTAGAGATAGAAGAGCTCCTTACGAGCAGTACTTC.

This clonotype was seen a handful of times. The chain is built from TRBV11-3 and TRBJ1-2, with D possibly TRBD1 on 6 matching bases. The CDR3 has 18 residues. V lost 2 bases and J lost 3, with 22 bases in between. Germline V gene sequence: CDR1 SGHNT, CDR2 YENEEA. Written as DNA, the CDR3 is TGTGCCAGCAGCTTAAAAGGGACATCTATCCCCGGCCACTATGGCTACACCTTC. It yields the protein CASSLKGTSIPGHYGYTF.

This clonotype was seen a few times. This rearrangement joins TRBV5-6 to TRBJ1-1; D gene unclear. The V and J ends lost 0 bases and 6 bases respectively, with 9 bases between them. Germline V gene lookup returns CDR1 SGHDT and CDR2 YYEEEE. The CDR3 extends over 13 amino acids. CDR3 loop: CASSLEGRAEAFF. The CDR3 DNA is TGTGCCAGCAGCTTGGAGGGTCGGGCTGAAGCTTTCTTT. Full variable domain (outside the CDR3, taken from reference TRBV5-6 and TRBJ1-1): DAGVTQSPTHLIKTRGQQVTLRCSPKSGHDTVSWYQQALGQGPQFIFQYYEEEERQRGNFPDRFSGHQFPNYSSELNVNALLLGDSALYLCASSLEGRAEAFFGQGTRLTVV.

The chain carries TRBV28 and TRBJ2-7, with 7 positions matching TRBD1. Germline lookup yields CDR1 MDHEN and CDR2 SYDVKM. V was clipped by 4 bases and J by 4 bases; unmatched bases: 7. The CDR3 covers 14 residues. The CDR3 loop is CASSYRGRLYEQYF. DNA for the CDR3: TGTGCCAGCAGTTACAGGGGAAGATTGTACGAGCAGTACTTC. The full variable domain, rest sourced from reference TRBV28 and TRBJ2-7, is DVKVTQSSRYLVKRTGEKVFLECVQDMDHENMFWYRQDPGLGLRLIYFSYDVKMKEKGDIPEGYSVSREKKERFSLILESASTNQTSMYLCASSYRGRLYEQYFGPGTRLTVT.

This clonotype appeared a few times. Here the CDR3 reads CASSMMDKGKNIQYF. CDR3 nucleotide sequence: TGTGCCAGTAGTATGATGGACAAAGGCAAAAACATTCAGTACTTC. This chain joins TRBV19 and TRBJ2-4, with D maybe TRBD1 (5 bases). Germline values: CDR1 LNHDA, CDR2 SQIVND (reference sequence). The CDR3 covers 15 residues. Trimming removed 3 bases at V and 3 bases at J, with 12 bases between.

As regards this clonotype: The junction departs from the called germline gene at one end, perhaps through a read error. This chain joins TRBV5-1 and TRBJ2-7; 7 bases line up with TRBD1. This CDR3 contains 16 residues. Germline CDR1 and CDR2: SGHRS and YFSETQ. This CDR3 reads CASSPNRDRVTYDQYF. CDR3 nucleotides: TGCGCCAGCAGCCCAAACCGGGACAGAGTAACCTACGACCAGTACTTC.

This clonotype showed up just a few times. The chain uses TRBV20-1 and TRBJ2-3; 8 bases line up with TRBD2. Germline V gene data show CDR1 as DFQATT and CDR2 as SNEGSKA (reference sequence). CDR3 length: 16 amino acids. V lost 1 base to trimming and J lost 0 bases; unmatched junction nucleotides: 6. This CDR3 is CSARARGLESTDTQYF. In DNA form, the CDR3 reads TGCAGTGCTAGAGCCCGGGGACTAGAAAGCACAGATACGCAGTATTTT.

The V gene is TRBV5-1, the J gene TRBJ1-1; 7 bases align to TRBD1. Germline V gene data show CDR1 as SGHRS and CDR2 as YFSETQ. The CDR3 runs 14 residues. V lost 4 bases and J lost 6; bases outside the gene matches: 9. The CDR3 DNA reads as TGCGCCAGCAGCGTCCGGGACAGAGGGCCTGAAGCTTTCTTT. This encodes CASSVRDRGPEAFF.

This clonotype has only a few counts. The V and J genes are TRBV28 and TRBJ1-2; a weak D match, TRBD1 (5 bases). CDR1 is MDHEN and CDR2 is SYDVKM in the germline V gene. The V gene lost 4 bases and the J gene lost 2 bases, with 26 bases spanning the gap. The CDR3 spans 19 residues. CDR3 coding DNA: TGTGCCAGCAGTTCCCTTACGCCGCAGGGTCTGGGGACCAACTATGGCTACACCTTC. This codes for CASSSLTPQGLGTNYGYTF.

V usage is TRBV29-1 and J usage is TRBJ1-3, with D possibly being TRBD1 (5 bases). CDR3 length: 13 amino acids. The germline V gene encodes CDR1 SQVTM and CDR2 ANQGSEA. The germline V and J ends were trimmed by 4 bases and 4 bases, with 11 bases remaining between them. CDR3 region: CSVVGGFGNTIYF. The DNA of the CDR3 is TGCAGCGTTGTCGGGGGGTTCGGAAACACCATATATTTT.

This clonotype came up a few times. The chain is built from TRBV20-1 and TRBJ2-5, with 8 bases matching TRBD2. Germline loops: CDR1 DFQATT, CDR2 SNEGSKA (reference sequence). The CDR3 loop spans 15 amino acids. V lost 6 bases, J lost 0 bases, and 9 bases stayed unmatched. CDR3: CSAERAGENQETQYF. The CDR3 DNA is TGCAGTGCAGAAAGAGCGGGAGAGAACCAAGAGACCCAGTACTTC.

The CDR3: CASSSGLGNQPQHF. In DNA form, the CDR3 reads TGCGCCAGCAGCTCCGGCCTTGGCAATCAGCCCCAGCATTTT. The V and J genes are TRBV5-1 and TRBJ1-5; D unresolved. The CDR3 spans 14 residues. Trimming left V 3 bases short and J 2 bases short, with 9 bases between. CDR1 is SGHRS and CDR2 is YFSETQ in the germline V gene. Based on the CDR3 plus reference TRBV5-1 and TRBJ1-5, the full variable domain is KAGVTQTPRYLIKTRGQQVTLSCSPISGHRSVSWYQQTPGQGLQFLFEYFSETQRNKGNFPGRFSGRQFSNSRSEMNVSTLELGDSALYLCASSSGLGNQPQHFGDGTRLSIL.

Here the CDR3 reads CSAGTSGNIGGELFF. The CDR3 DNA is TGCAGCGCCGGGACTAGCGGGAACATCGGCGGGGAGCTGTTTTTT. The rearrangement links TRBV29-1 to TRBJ2-2, with 13 bases fitting TRBD2. V lost 7 bases, J lost 7 bases, and 9 bases stayed unmatched. This CDR3 contains 15 residues. CDR1 is SQVTM and CDR2 is ANQGSEA in the germline V gene.

This clonotype was counted only a few times. This rearrangement joins TRBV12-3 or TRBV12-4 to TRBJ1-3; 7 bases fit TRBD1. V dropped 7 bases and J dropped 0; count of bases not matched to a gene: 9. The CDR3 totals 16 residues. CDR3: CASTPSGGISGNTIYF. The CDR3 nucleotides are TGTGCCAGCACTCCCTCAGGGGGTATCTCTGGAAACACCATATATTTT.

This clonotype showed up just a few times. This sequence joins TRBV5-6 and TRBJ2-1; tentatively, D is TRBD1 (6 bases). The V end lost 4 bases, the J end lost 8 bases, and 13 bases lay between the germline ends. Germline V gives CDR1 SGHDT, CDR2 YYEEEE. CDR3 length: 13 residues. The CDR3 DNA reads as TGTGCCAGCAGCGGGGGCAGGGGCTATGAGCAGTTCTTC. Protein product: CASSGGRGYEQFF.

This sequence joins TRBV11-2 and TRBJ2-1; 9 bases fit TRBD2. The trim removed 2 bases at V and 4 bases at J, leaving 12 bases unmatched. CDR3 length equals 18 residues. The germline gives CDR1 SGHAT, CDR2 FQNNGV. The CDR3 here is CASSLTLAGRRGYNEQFF. CDR3 DNA sequence: TGTGCCAGCAGCTTAACTCTAGCGGGAAGGAGAGGTTACAATGAGCAGTTCTTC.

V usage is TRBV7-9 and J usage is TRBJ1-1; D call uncertain. The CDR3 contains 14 residues. The V end lost 2 bases, the J end lost 1 base, and 8 bases lay between the germline ends. Germline V gene data show CDR1 as SEHNR and CDR2 as FQNEAQ (reference sequence). CDR3 residues: CASSLKGRNTEAFF. The CDR3, as DNA: TGTGCCAGCAGCTTAAAGGGAAGGAACACTGAAGCTTTCTTT.

The V and J genes are TRBV7-3 and TRBJ2-2, with no clear D. The V end lost 3 bases, the J end lost 6 bases, and 8 bases lay between the germline ends. Germline CDR1 and CDR2: SGHTA and FQGTGA. The CDR3 contains 13 residues. This chain's CDR3 is CASSLSPPGELFF. In DNA form, the CDR3 reads TGTGCCAGCAGCTTGAGTCCCCCCGGGGAGCTGTTTTTT.

This clonotype appeared a few times. The chain recombines TRBV20-1 with TRBJ1-2, with D unresolved. V shed 1 base and J shed 8 bases, with 14 bases lying between them. Germline V lookup: CDR1 DFQATT, CDR2 SNEGSKA (reference sequence). This CDR3 has 13 amino acids. Written as DNA, the CDR3 is TGCAGTGCTAGAGCCCCCGGACGGCCGGGCTACACCTTC. Its translation is CSARAPGRPGYTF.

The rearrangement uses TRBV29-1 and TRBJ2-2, with D uncertain. The CDR3 runs to 12 residues. Trimming left V 7 bases short and J 6 bases short, with 12 bases between. In germline, CDR1 is SQVTM, CDR2 ANQGSEA. CDR3: CSAHNNPGELFF. In DNA form, the CDR3 reads TGCAGCGCCCACAACAACCCCGGGGAGCTGTTTTTT.

This chain links TRBV12-3 or TRBV12-4 with TRBJ2-2, with 11 bases identical to TRBD2. The junction had 6 bases not matched to a gene; V was cut back by 4 bases and J by 5 bases. This CDR3 spans 16 amino acids. In nucleotides, the CDR3 is TGTGCCAGCAGTTACGACCTAGCGGGAGGTACCGGGGAGCTGTTTTTT. Translated, it gives CASSYDLAGGTGELFF.

This clonotype was counted between two and nine times. The genes are TRBV5-1 and TRBJ2-2; 7 positions agree with TRBD1. The germline V gene encodes CDR1 SGHRS and CDR2 YFSETQ. The CDR3 length is 18 residues. The trim removed 4 bases at V and 2 bases at J, leaving 14 bases unmatched. The CDR3 DNA reads as TGCGCCAGCAGCCCGGCGGCAAGAGGGGGCCCTAACACCGGGGAGCTGTTTTTT. It translates to CASSPAARGGPNTGELFF. Based on the CDR3 plus reference TRBV5-1 and TRBJ2-2, the full variable domain is KAGVTQTPRYLIKTRGQQVTLSCSPISGHRSVSWYQQTPGQGLQFLFEYFSETQRNKGNFPGRFSGRQFSNSRSEMNVSTLELGDSALYLCASSPAARGGPNTGELFFGEGSRLTVL.

The chain combines TRBV5-1 with TRBJ1-6; unclear D gene. Trimming removed 2 bases at V and 4 bases at J, with 7 bases between. The CDR3 totals 14 residues. Germline V CDR1 and CDR2: SGHRS, YFSETQ. CDR3 nucleotides: TGCGCCAGCAGCTTCACGGAGTATAATTCACCCCTCCACTTT. Its translation: CASSFTEYNSPLHF.

The chain links TRBV29-1 to TRBJ2-1; 15 bases fit TRBD2. CDR3 length: 17 amino acids. The V and J ends lost 2 bases and 3 bases, in that order; junction bases with no gene match: 5. Germline assignment: CDR1 SQVTM and CDR2 ANQGSEA. This CDR3 is CSVEPRTSGRVYNEQFF. CDR3 bases: TGCAGCGTTGAACCCCGGACTAGCGGGAGGGTCTACAATGAGCAGTTCTTC.